Sequencing of this TCR beta chain was carried out in a study of OX40 agonist ivuxolimab in advanced cancers. The CDR3 consists of 14 residues. Germline V gives CDR1 MNHEY, CDR2 SVGAGI. Deletions cut 5 bases from V and 0 bases from J, with 11 bases between. This clone was found a few times. Measured with immunoSEQ multiplex PCR; TCRdb has only the in-frame clones, and not every one. The sample includes about 36,000 clones, just under 75% seen only once; the top ten take around a sixth. The material sequenced was CD4+ or CD8+ T cells sorted from blood, taken in a trial of the OX40 agonist ivuxolimab. The gene calls are TRBV6-5 and TRBJ2-7; possibly TRBD2 for D (6 bases). This receptor was obtained from an adult with an advanced solid tumor such as melanoma, head and neck, liver or kidney cancer. This CDR3 is CASSRGTRSYEQYF. For the CDR3, the DNA is TGTGCCAGCAGTCGGGGGACCCGCTCCTACGAGCAGTACTTC.